This TCR beta chain derives from a study of Graves' ophthalmopathy and Graves' hyperthyroidism. TCR beta CDR3 regions were amplified from RNA transcripts. An opening RT-PCR round employed HTBI primers and preceded a second-round multiplex PCR. TCRdb called the multiplex PCR reads again in MiXCR, with one record for every CDR3 protein. The sample holds around 400,000 distinct CDR3 sequences, roughly 18% seen once. The CDR3 spans 15 residues. Per the germline V gene, CDR1 is SNHLY and CDR2 is FYNNEI. After removal of 7 bases from V and 7 bases from J, the junction contained 10 bases not matched to a gene.

The chain links TRBV2 to TRBJ2-2; 9 positions match TRBD1. The specimen sequenced was peripheral blood. This TCR was recovered from a woman aged 18-29 years with Graves' ophthalmopathy. CDR3 residues: CASTVPGQGSGELFF. CDR3 sequence (DNA): TGTGCCAGCACCGTTCCGGGACAGGGAAGCGGGGAGCTGTTTTTT.